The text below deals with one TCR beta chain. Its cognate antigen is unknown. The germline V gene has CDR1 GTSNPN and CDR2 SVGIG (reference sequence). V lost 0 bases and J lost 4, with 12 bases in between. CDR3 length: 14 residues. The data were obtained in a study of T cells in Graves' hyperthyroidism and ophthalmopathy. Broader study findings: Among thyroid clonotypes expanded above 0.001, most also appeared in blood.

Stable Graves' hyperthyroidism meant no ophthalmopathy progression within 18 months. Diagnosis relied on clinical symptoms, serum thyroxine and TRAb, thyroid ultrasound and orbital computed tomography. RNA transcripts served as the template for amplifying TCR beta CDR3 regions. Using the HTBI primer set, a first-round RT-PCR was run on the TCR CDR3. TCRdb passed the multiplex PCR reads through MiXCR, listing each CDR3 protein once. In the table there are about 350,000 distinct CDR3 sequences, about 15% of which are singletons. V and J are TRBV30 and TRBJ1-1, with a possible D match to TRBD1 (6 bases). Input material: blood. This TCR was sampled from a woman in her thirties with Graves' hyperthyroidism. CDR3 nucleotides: TGTGCCTGGAGTGTTGGGGGGCCGGGCACTGAAGCTTTCTTT. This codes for CAWSVGGPGTEAFF.